This T cell receptor beta chain was profiled in a study of technical replicates of blood from a handful of donors. Profiling relied on immunoSEQ multiplex PCR, and the TCRdb table lists in-frame clones only, not all of them. This sample has some 71,000 clones, with approximately 97% found just once. The V end lost 7 bases, the J end lost 4 bases, and 13 bases lay between the germline ends. This CDR3 comprises 13 residues. CDR1 and CDR2 (germline): SNHLY, FYNNEI. The sequence derives from a human donor in good health. Sequencing was done on a sample of T cells isolated from PBMCs. The chain uses TRBV2 and TRBJ2-5, with D maybe TRBD1 (6 bases). The chain's CDR3 is CASTGAMGETQYF. The CDR3 DNA is TGTGCCAGCACAGGGGCGATGGGAGAGACCCAGTACTTC. Supplemented by reference TRBV2 and TRBJ2-5, the full variable domain reads EPEVTQTPSHQVTQMGQEVILRCVPISNHLYFYWYRQILGQKVEFLVSFYNNEISEKSEIFDDQFSVERPDGSNFTLKIRSTKLEDSAMYFCASTGAMGETQYFGPGTRLLVL.